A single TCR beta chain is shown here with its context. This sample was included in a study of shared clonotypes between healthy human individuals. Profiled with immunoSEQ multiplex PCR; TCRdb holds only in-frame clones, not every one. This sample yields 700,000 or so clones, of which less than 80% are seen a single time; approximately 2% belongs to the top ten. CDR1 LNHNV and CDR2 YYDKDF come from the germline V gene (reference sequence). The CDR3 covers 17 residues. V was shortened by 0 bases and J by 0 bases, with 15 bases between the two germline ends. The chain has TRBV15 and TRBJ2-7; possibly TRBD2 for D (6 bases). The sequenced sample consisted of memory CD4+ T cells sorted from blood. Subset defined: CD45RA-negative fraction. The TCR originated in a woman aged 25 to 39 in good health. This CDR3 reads CATSRDFIAGSSYEQYF. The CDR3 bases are TGTGCCACCAGCAGAGATTTCATTGCGGGGAGCTCCTACGAGCAGTACTTC.